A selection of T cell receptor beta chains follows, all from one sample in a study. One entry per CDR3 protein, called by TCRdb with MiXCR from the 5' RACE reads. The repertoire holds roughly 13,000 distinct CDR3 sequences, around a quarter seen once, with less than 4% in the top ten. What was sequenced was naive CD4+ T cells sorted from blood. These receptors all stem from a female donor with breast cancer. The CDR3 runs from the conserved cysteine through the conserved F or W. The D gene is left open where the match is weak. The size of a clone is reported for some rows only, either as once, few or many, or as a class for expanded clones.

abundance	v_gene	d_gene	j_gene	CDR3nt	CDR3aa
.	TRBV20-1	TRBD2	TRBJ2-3	TGCAGTGCGCTAGAGGCACTAGCGGAAGCTTACACAGATACGCAGTGTTTT	CSALEALAEAYTDTQCF
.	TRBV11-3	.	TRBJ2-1	TGTGCCAGCAGCTTAGATGGCGGGGTAAGCTCCTACAATGAGCAGTTCTTC	CASSLDGGVSSYNEQFF
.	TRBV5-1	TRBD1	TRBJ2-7	TGCGCCAGCAGCCCATGGACAGGGGACTACGAGCAGTACTTC	CASSPWTGDYEQYF
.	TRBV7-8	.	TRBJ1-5	TGTGCCAGCAGCTCAGCGCGCCTAAGGGATCAGCCCCAGCATTTT	CASSSARLRDQPQHF
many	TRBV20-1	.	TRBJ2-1	TGCAGTGCTGGAAGGGACTGGAGCTCCTACAATGAGCAGTTCTTC	CSAGRDWSSYNEQFF
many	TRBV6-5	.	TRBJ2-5	TGTGCCAGCAGTTACGACAGCCAAGAGACCCAGTACTTC	CASSYDSQETQYF
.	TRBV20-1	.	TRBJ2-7	TGCAGTGCCTATTCAGGAATCCTACTGGAGCAGTACTTC	CSAYSGILLEQYF
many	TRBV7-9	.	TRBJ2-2	TGTGCCAGCAGCTTAAGGCGGGATAAAGGCGGGGAGCTGTTTTTT	CASSLRRDKGGELFF
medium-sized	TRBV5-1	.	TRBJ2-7	TGCGCCAGCAGCTCCACAGCCTACGAGCAGTACTTC	CASSSTAYEQYF
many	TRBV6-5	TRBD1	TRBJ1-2	TGTGCCAGCAGTTCAGGGACAGGACGATTGAGGGGCTACACCTTC	CASSSGTGRLRGYTF
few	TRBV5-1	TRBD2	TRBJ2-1	TGCGCCAGCAGCTTTGGCCTAGCGGGGGACAATGAGCAGTTCTTC	CASSFGLAGDNEQFF
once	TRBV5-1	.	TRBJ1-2	TGCGCCAGCAGTTCCGACAGTAGAAACTATGGCTACACCTTC	CASSSDSRNYGYTF
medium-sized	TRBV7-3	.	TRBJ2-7	TGTGCCAGCAGCTTACAGACAGGAGCAAACTACGAGCAGTACTTC	CASSLQTGANYEQYF
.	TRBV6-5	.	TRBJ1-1	TGTGCCAGCAGACCTGGGTGGAACACTGAAGCTTTCTTT	CASRPGWNTEAFF
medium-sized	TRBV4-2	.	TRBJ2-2	TGTGCCAGCAGCCAAGGGGGCTTAGCGTCGAACACCGGGGAGCTGTTTTTT	CASSQGGLASNTGELFF
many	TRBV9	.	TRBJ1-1	TGTGCCAGCAGCCTTCAGGTGAACACTGAAGCTTTCTTT	CASSLQVNTEAFF
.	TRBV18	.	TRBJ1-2	TGTGCCAGCTCACCAGACGCTAACTATGGCTACACCTTC	CASSPDANYGYTF
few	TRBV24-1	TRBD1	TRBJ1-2	TGTGCCACCAGCGCCGGGACAGGGTTGGGCTATGGCTACACCTTC	CATSAGTGLGYGYTF
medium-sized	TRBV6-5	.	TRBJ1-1	TGTGCCAGCAGTTACCGGTCAGGGAACACTGAAGCTTTCTTT	CASSYRSGNTEAFF
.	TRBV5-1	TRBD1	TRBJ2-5	TGCGCCAGCAGCACCGGGACAGGTAGAGAGACCCAGTACTTC	CASSTGTGRETQYF
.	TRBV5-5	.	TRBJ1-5	TGTGCCAGCAGCTTGGGGCTTGGGCAGGCTAGACAGCCCCAGCATTTT	CASSLGLGQARQPQHF
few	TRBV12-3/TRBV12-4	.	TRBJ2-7	TGTGCCAGCAGTTTAAGGGCCGGGGACACCTCCACCTACGAGCAGTACTTC	CASSLRAGDTSTYEQYF
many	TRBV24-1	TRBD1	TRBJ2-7	TGTGCCACCAGCAGCGCCCCGGGACAGGGCGGTCCCGAGCAGTACTTC	CATSSAPGQGGPEQYF
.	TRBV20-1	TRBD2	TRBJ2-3	TGCGGTGCCGTTAAGCGGGAGGGCTCCGCAGATACGCAGTATTTT	CGAVKREGSADTQYF
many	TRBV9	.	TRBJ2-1	TGTGCCAGCAGCGTAGAAGGGGCAGATAATGAGCAGTTCTTC	CASSVEGADNEQFF
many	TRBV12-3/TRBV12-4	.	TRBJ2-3	TGTGCCAGCAGTTCACTAAACGCCATTAGCGGAACTCCCACAGATACGCAGTATTTT	CASSSLNAISGTPTDTQYF
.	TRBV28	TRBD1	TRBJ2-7	TGTGCCAGCAGTTCCCCCGGGACAGGGGTGGGATCCGAGCAGTACTTC	CASSSPGTGVGSEQYF
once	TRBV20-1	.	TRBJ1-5	TGCAGTGTTAGGAGGTCGTCAGGGTCGCCCCAGCATTTT	CSVRRSSGSPQHF
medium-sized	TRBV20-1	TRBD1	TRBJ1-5	TGCAGTGCCGTCCCGGGACAGGGCTCCCGACCCCAGCATTTT	CSAVPGQGSRPQHF
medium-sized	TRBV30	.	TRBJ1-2	TGTGCCTGGAGTGTGGAAAGGGCTGGTGGCTACACCTTC	CAWSVERAGGYTF
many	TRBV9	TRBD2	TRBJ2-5	TGTGCCAGCAGCGTCGGGACTAGCGGCTCTGGGGAGACCCAGTACTTC	CASSVGTSGSGETQYF
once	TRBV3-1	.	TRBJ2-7	TGTGCCAGCAGCCAACAACTAGCAAGCAAATACGAGCAGTACTTC	CASSQQLASKYEQYF
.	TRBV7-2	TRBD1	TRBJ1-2	TGTGCCAGCAGCCCCCAAACAGGGGTCTATGGCTACACCTTC	CASSPQTGVYGYTF
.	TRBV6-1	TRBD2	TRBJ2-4	TGTGCCAGCAGTGAACCGGCTAGCGGGGCGGCCCGGACCAAGAACATTCAGTACTTC	CASSEPASGAARTKNIQYF
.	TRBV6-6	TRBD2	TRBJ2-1	TGTGCCAGCAGTCCCCGTTGGCTAGCGGGAGGGCCGTTAATCCATGGGCAGTTCTTC	CASSPRWLAGGPLIHGQFF
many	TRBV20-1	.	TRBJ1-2	TGCAGTGCTAAGGGGGTGGGGTATGGCTACACCTTC	CSAKGVGYGYTF
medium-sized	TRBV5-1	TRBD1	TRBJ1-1	TGCGCCAGCAGCCCGCTATACCTGGGACAGGGGAACACTGAAGCTTTCTTT	CASSPLYLGQGNTEAFF
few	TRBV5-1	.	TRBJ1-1	TGCGCCAGCAGCTTGGCGGAACAGTTGAACACTGAAGCTTTCTTT	CASSLAEQLNTEAFF
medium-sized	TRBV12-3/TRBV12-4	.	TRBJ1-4	TGTGCCAGCAGTCTACCAGCAACTAATGAAAAACTGTTTTTT	CASSLPATNEKLFF
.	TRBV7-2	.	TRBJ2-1	TGCGCCAGCCGGGGGCGGGCAGTCCAATACAATGAGCAGTTCTTC	CASRGRAVQYNEQFF
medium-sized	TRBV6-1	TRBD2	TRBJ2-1	TGTGCCAGCATCTTTACTAGCGGGAGTCCCGATGAGCAGTTCTTC	CASIFTSGSPDEQFF
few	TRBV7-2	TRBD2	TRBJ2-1	TGTGCCAGCGGCCTCCTAGCGGGCCGCTACAATGAGCAGTTCTTC	CASGLLAGRYNEQFF
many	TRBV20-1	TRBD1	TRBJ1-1	TGCAGTGCACTCAGACAGGGATACACTGAAGCTTTCTTT	CSALRQGYTEAFF
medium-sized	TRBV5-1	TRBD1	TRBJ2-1	TGCGCCAGCAGCTTGTCTTTGGGACAGGGAAGATATGAGCAGTTCTTC	CASSLSLGQGRYEQFF
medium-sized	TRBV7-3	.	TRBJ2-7	TGTGCCAGCAGCTTAGGAGGGAGCAGGAGCTCCTACGAGCAGTACTTC	CASSLGGSRSSYEQYF
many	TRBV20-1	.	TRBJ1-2	TGCAGTGCTAGCCCGGGTTATGGCTACACCTTC	CSASPGYGYTF
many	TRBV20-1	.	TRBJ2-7	TGCAGTGCTAGGGGATACGAGCAGTACTTC	CSARGYEQYF
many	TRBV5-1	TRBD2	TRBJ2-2	TGCGCCAGCAGTTCCCCTAGCGGGAGGTTGAACACCGGGGAGCTGTTTTTT	CASSSPSGRLNTGELFF
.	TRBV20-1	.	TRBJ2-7	TGCAGTGCTAGAGACGGGACGCCGAGGTCCTACGAGCAGTACTTC	CSARDGTPRSYEQYF
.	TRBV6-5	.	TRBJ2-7	TGTGCCAGCAGTTATCGGAGTTACTCCGAGCAGTACTTC	CASSYRSYSEQYF
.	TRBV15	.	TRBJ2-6	TGTGCCACCAGCAGAGATTTTTCTGGGGCCAACGTCCTGACTTTC	CATSRDFSGANVLTF
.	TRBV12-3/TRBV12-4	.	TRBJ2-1	TGTGCCGGCAGTTTATGGCGGGGCAATGAGCAGTTCTTC	CAGSLWRGNEQFF
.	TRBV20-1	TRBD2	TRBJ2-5	TGCAGTGCCCCGGGACTAGCGGGAGTTGGAGAGGCCCAGTACTTC	CSAPGLAGVGEAQYF
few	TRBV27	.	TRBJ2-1	TGTGCCAGCAGTTTAGATCCGAACTCCTACAATGAGCAGTTCTTC	CASSLDPNSYNEQFF